This T cell receptor beta chain came from a study of shared clonotypes between healthy human individuals. Per the germline V gene, CDR1 is SEHNR and CDR2 is FQNEAQ (reference sequence). Trimming at V came to 5 bases and at J to 6 bases, leaving 9 bases not matched to a gene. The CDR3 sequence is 15 residues long. This clone was counted once. Data came from immunoSEQ multiplex PCR; TCRdb stores just in-frame clones and leaves some out. Among 1.6 million or so clones listed, just under 99% were seen once. Material for sequencing was naive CD4+ T cells sorted from blood. The subset here: CD45RA+ positively selected. The gene calls are TRBV7-9 and TRBJ2-1, with 8 bases fitting TRBD1. The origin of this receptor is a young man in good health. CDR3 DNA sequence: TGTGCCAGCAGCCCTGGACAGGGTAAACTCAATGAGCAGTTCTTC. Translating it yields CASSPGQGKLNEQFF.